A selection of T cell receptor beta chains follows, all from one sample in a study of blood T cell repertoires in COVID-19. Clones were sequenced by immunoSEQ multiplex PCR, and TCRdb holds only the in-frame ones, with some missing. The table lists 72,000 or so clones, 75% to 95% of them singletons. The sequencing sample was made of peripheral blood. The receptors were sampled from a woman aged 80 or over with acute or convalescent COVID-19. Both conserved end residues are part of each CDR3. A D gene is named only where the DNA matches it firmly. Size is stated for part of the rows, as once, few or many counts, or as a class when the clone is expanded.

d_call	cdr3_length	clone_size	v_call	j_call	cdr3_nt	cdr3_aa
-	13	-	TRBV7-3	TRBJ2-2	TGTGCCAGCAGCTTAAGGCAGGCCGGGGAGCTGTTTTTT	CASSLRQAGELFF
TRBD2	16	-	TRBV5-1	TRBJ2-5	TGCGCCAGCAGCTTGGGACTAGCGGGGGGACAAGAGACCCAGTACTTC	CASSLGLAGGQETQYF
TRBD1	17	-	TRBV5-1	TRBJ2-1	TGCGCCAGCAGTTTTAACCCCGGGGGACAGGGGGGATATGAGCAGTTCTTC	CASSFNPGGQGGYEQFF
-	13	once	TRBV2	TRBJ2-3	TGTGCCAGCAGTCTGAGTCTAGCAGATACGCAGTATTTT	CASSLSLADTQYF
-	15	once	TRBV7-9	TRBJ2-1	TGTGCCAGCAGCTTAGGGCAGGGGACCTACAATGAGCAGTTCTTC	CASSLGQGTYNEQFF
-	14	once	TRBV5-4	TRBJ2-1	TGTGCCAGCAGCAGCCGCGGGGGCGTAAATGAGCAGTTCTTC	CASSSRGGVNEQFF
-	14	-	TRBV15	TRBJ1-6	TGTGCCACCAGCAGGGGCAGGGGAAATTCACCCCTCCACTTT	CATSRGRGNSPLHF
-	15	-	TRBV27	TRBJ2-2	TGTGCCAGCAGTTGGGGCCAATTGAACACCGGGGAGCTGTTTTTT	CASSWGQLNTGELFF
TRBD1	15	-	TRBV15	TRBJ1-1	TGTGCCACCAGCAGAGGGGGACAGGGAAACACTGAAGCTTTCTTT	CATSRGGQGNTEAFF
-	14	-	TRBV19	TRBJ2-2	TGTGCCAGTAGTTTCCTCAGGGGTCCCGGGGAGCTGTTTTTT	CASSFLRGPGELFF
-	15	-	TRBV14	TRBJ2-2	TGTGCCAGCAGCCAAGTCAGGGTGAACACCGGGGAGCTGTTTTTT	CASSQVRVNTGELFF
-	14	many	TRBV7-9	TRBJ1-6	TGTGCCAGCAGCTTAAGCACAGATAATTCACCCCTCCACTTT	CASSLSTDNSPLHF
-	18	-	TRBV21-1	TRBJ2-3	TGTGCCAGCAGCAAAGGACTAGCGGGGGGGCCCGGGGCAGATACGCAGTATTTT	CASSKGLAGGPGADTQYF
TRBD1	15	-	TRBV7-9	TRBJ2-5	TGTGCCAGCAGCTTAACAGGGGGGCCTAGGGAGACCCAGTACTTC	CASSLTGGPRETQYF
TRBD1	13	-	TRBV6-5	TRBJ1-2	TGTGCCAGCAGCTCACAGGGGATCTATGGCTACACCTTC	CASSSQGIYGYTF
TRBD2	16	-	TRBV3-1/TRBV3-2	TRBJ2-3	TGTGCCAGCAGCCCGACTAGCGGGGGGAGCACAGATACGCAGTATTTT	CASSPTSGGSTDTQYF
-	13	-	TRBV28	TRBJ1-2	TGTGCCAGCAGGGCAGGGGAAGACTATGGCTACACCTTC	CASRAGEDYGYTF
TRBD1	15	-	TRBV7-2	TRBJ1-1	TGTGCCAGCAGCTTAGGCCGGACAGGGAGGACTGAAGCTTTCTTT	CASSLGRTGRTEAFF
TRBD2	21	few	TRBV4-2	TRBJ2-1	TGTGCCAGCAGCCAAGATCGGACCGGGACTAGCGGGGGAAGCTCCTACAATGAGCAGTTCTTC	CASSQDRTGTSGGSSYNEQFF
-	14	-	TRBV5-6	TRBJ2-7	TGTGCCAGCAGGCTCTCAATCGGGGCCTACGAGCAGTACTTC	CASRLSIGAYEQYF
-	16	-	TRBV5-1	TRBJ2-1	TGCGCCAGCAGCTTGGCCCCACAGGGATCTTACAATGAGCAGTTCTTC	CASSLAPQGSYNEQFF
TRBD1	15	once	TRBV19	TRBJ1-2	TGTGCCAGTAGTATCGGGACAGGGGCCTTCTATGGCTACACCTTC	CASSIGTGAFYGYTF
TRBD1	15	once	TRBV6-5	TRBJ1-2	TGTGCCAGCAGTCGGACAGGGTCGAGATGGTATGGCTACACCTTC	CASSRTGSRWYGYTF
-	18	-	TRBV6-1	TRBJ1-4	TGTGCCAGCAGTGAGCTAACTCCTCCAGGGAGGGGAAATGAAAAACTGTTTTTT	CASSELTPPGRGNEKLFF
-	16	-	TRBV7-2	TRBJ1-5	TGTGCCAGCAGCTCTTTTGCCGGGACTAGGAATCAGCCCCAGCATTTT	CASSSFAGTRNQPQHF
TRBD1	14	-	TRBV11-2	TRBJ2-1	TGTGCCAGCAGCTTGTCCTATGGGACAGGCGGGGTGTTCTTC	CASSLSYGTGGVFF
-	15	-	TRBV3-1/TRBV3-2	TRBJ1-6	TGTGCCAGCAGCCCTCGCCCTCTACGGGACACACCCCTCCACTTT	CASSPRPLRDTPLHF
-	13	-	TRBV9	TRBJ2-5	TGTGCCAGCAGCGTAGGATCGGAGGAGACCCAGTACTTC	CASSVGSEETQYF
-	16	-	TRBV10-2	TRBJ1-6	TGCGCCAGCAGTGAGTCGAGAAGGACAGTTAATTCACCCCTCCACTTT	CASSESRRTVNSPLHF
-	16	-	TRBV5-1	TRBJ2-1	TGCGCCAGCAGCTTGAGTCCGACAGGCCCTAACAATGAGCAGTTCTTC	CASSLSPTGPNNEQFF
-	13	-	TRBV6-5	TRBJ1-2	TGTGCCAGCGGAGACCAGGGGCGGTATGGCTACACCTTC	CASGDQGRYGYTF
-	14	-	TRBV28	TRBJ1-2	TGTGCCAGCAGTCAGACTGTCTCCCTCTATGGCTACACCTTC	CASSQTVSLYGYTF
-	15	-	TRBV4-1	TRBJ2-7	TGCGCCAGCAGCCAAGATCATACGGGATCCTACGAGCAGTACTTC	CASSQDHTGSYEQYF
-	16	-	TRBV4-2	TRBJ1-2	TGTGCCAGCAGCCAAGGTCGGGGTGAATCCGACTATGGCTACACCTTC	CASSQGRGESDYGYTF
TRBD1	15	-	TRBV7-3	TRBJ2-1	TGTGCCAGCAGCCCCGACGGACAGGGAGATAATGAGCAGTTCTTC	CASSPDGQGDNEQFF
-	12	-	TRBV18	TRBJ2-7	TGTGCCAGCTCACTACAGGGTAACGAGCAGTACTTC	CASSLQGNEQYF
TRBD2	15	few	TRBV11-1	TRBJ2-1	TGTGCCAGCAGCTATACTAGCGGGGGAAGGAGTGAGCAGTTCTTC	CASSYTSGGRSEQFF
-	13	-	TRBV19	TRBJ1-2	TGTGCCAGTAGTATGAGGATGAACTATGGCTACACCTTC	CASSMRMNYGYTF
-	14	-	TRBV19	TRBJ2-1	TGTGCCACCAGTGGACTACAGAACTACAATGAGCAGTTCTTC	CATSGLQNYNEQFF
TRBD1	11	-	TRBV6-5	TRBJ1-1	TGTGCCAGCAGGCACAGGGGCCGGGCTTTCTTT	CASRHRGRAFF
-	15	once	TRBV4-1	TRBJ1-2	TGCGCCAGCAGCCAAGGCCAGGGCACCTCATATGGCTACACCTTC	CASSQGQGTSYGYTF
-	13	-	TRBV11-3	TRBJ1-6	TGTGCCAGCAGCTTGGAGAGTAATTCACCCCTCCACTTT	CASSLESNSPLHF
TRBD1	15	-	TRBV2	TRBJ1-1	TGTGCCAGCAGTGTTGGACAGGCTATGAACACTGAAGCTTTCTTT	CASSVGQAMNTEAFF
-	14	-	TRBV9	TRBJ1-1	TGTGCCAGCAGCGTAGGTCCTGGGGCACCAGAAGCTTTCTTT	CASSVGPGAPEAFF
-	13	-	TRBV14	TRBJ1-3	TGTGCCAGCAGCCTAAACACCAGGGGAACCATATATTTT	CASSLNTRGTIYF
-	16	-	TRBV28	TRBJ2-1	TGTGCCAGCAGTTTAGGGGGGGCCCAACCCTACAATGAGCAGTTCTTC	CASSLGGAQPYNEQFF
TRBD2	15	-	TRBV9	TRBJ2-1	TGTGCCAGCAGCGGACGGACTAGCGGTTACAATGAGCAGTTCTTC	CASSGRTSGYNEQFF
-	16	-	TRBV9	TRBJ2-1	TGTGCCAGCAGCGGGGCAAGGACTCCCCGGGGAGATGAGCAGTTCTTC	CASSGARTPRGDEQFF
-	15	-	TRBV28	TRBJ1-2	TGTGCCAGCACCAGCCCATACCACAGAGACTATGGCTACACCTTC	CASTSPYHRDYGYTF
TRBD1	16	-	TRBV4-2	TRBJ1-4	TGTGCCAGCAGCCATCCCCCGGGACAGCCTAATGAAAAACTGTTTTTT	CASSHPPGQPNEKLFF
TRBD2	17	-	TRBV4-3	TRBJ2-5	TGCGCCAGCAGCCAAGATTGGGGGACTAGCGGGGCGGAGACCCAGTACTTC	CASSQDWGTSGAETQYF
-	17	-	TRBV19	TRBJ1-5	TGTGCCAGTAGTATAGACAAGCGGGGGTTAAGCAATCAGCCCCAGCATTTT	CASSIDKRGLSNQPQHF
TRBD1	15	few	TRBV20-1	TRBJ1-6	TGCAGTGCTAGTCTAACAGGGGGCAATAATTCACCCCTCCACTTT	CSASLTGGNNSPLHF
-	12	-	TRBV5-1	TRBJ2-3	TGCGCCAGCTCGCCCGAGGCAGATACGCAGTATTTT	CASSPEADTQYF
-	16	-	TRBV27	TRBJ1-5	TGTGCCAGCAGTCCCTATAGGAATACAGACAATCAGCCCCAGCATTTT	CASSPYRNTDNQPQHF
TRBD2	16	-	TRBV4-1	TRBJ2-1	TGCGCCAGCAGCCAAGCGACTAGCGGGGTCTACAATGAGCAGTTCTTC	CASSQATSGVYNEQFF